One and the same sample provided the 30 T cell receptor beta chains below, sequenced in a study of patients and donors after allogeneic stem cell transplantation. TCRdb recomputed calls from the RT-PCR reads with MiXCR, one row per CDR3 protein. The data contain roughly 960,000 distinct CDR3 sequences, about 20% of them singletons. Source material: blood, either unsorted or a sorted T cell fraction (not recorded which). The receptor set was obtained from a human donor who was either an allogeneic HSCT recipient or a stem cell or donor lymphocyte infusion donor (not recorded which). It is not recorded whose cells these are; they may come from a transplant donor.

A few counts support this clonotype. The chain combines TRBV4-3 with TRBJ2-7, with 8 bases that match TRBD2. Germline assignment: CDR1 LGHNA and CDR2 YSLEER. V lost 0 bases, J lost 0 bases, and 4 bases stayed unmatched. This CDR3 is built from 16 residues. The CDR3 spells CASSQDLRGDSYEQYF. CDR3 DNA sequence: TGCGCCAGCAGCCAAGATTTGCGGGGGGACTCCTACGAGCAGTACTTC.

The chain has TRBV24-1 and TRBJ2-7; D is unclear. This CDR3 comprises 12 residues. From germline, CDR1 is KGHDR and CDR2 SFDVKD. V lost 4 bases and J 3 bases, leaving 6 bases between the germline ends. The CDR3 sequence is CATSELGYEQYF. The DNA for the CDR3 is TGTGCCACCAGTGAATTAGGCTACGAGCAGTACTTC.

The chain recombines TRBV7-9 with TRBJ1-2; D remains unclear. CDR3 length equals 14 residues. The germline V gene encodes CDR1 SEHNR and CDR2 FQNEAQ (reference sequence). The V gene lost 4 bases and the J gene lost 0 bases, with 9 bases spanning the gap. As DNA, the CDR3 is TGTGCCAGCAGCTCAAGCAACGCTAACTATGGCTACACCTTC. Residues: CASSSSNANYGYTF.

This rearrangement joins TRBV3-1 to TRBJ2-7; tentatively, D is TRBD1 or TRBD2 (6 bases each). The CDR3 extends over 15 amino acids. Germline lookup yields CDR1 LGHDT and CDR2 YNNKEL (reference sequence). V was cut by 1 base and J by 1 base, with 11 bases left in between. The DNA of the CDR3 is TGTGCCAGCAGCCAAGCGGGGGCTCCTTCCTACGAGCAGTACTTC. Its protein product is CASSQAGAPSYEQYF.

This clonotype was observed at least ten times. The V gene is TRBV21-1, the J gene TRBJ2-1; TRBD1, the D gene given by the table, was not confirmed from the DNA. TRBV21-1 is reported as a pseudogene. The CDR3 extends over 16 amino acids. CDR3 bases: TGTGCCAGCAGCAAAAAAAGGCAGCGTGTCCCCAATGAGCAGTTCTTC. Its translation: CASSKKRQRVPNEQFF.

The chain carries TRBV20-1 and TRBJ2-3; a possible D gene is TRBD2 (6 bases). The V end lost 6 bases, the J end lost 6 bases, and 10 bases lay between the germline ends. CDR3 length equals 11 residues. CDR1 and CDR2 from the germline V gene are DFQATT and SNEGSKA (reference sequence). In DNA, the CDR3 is TGCAGTGCGGCGGGGCGGGATACGCAGTATTTT. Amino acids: CSAAGRDTQYF.

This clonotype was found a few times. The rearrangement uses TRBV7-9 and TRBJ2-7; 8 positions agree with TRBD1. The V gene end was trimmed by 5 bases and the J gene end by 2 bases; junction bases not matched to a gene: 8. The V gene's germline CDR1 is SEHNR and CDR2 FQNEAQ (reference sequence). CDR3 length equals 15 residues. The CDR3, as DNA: TGTGCCAGCAGCCTTCCGACAGGGGACCCCTACGAGCAGTACTTC. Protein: CASSLPTGDPYEQYF.

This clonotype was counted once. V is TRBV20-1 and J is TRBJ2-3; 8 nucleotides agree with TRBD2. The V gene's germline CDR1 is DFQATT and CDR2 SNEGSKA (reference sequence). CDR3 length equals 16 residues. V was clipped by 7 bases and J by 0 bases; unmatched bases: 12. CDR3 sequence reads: CSVTRGGRSSTDTQYF. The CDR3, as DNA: TGCAGTGTCACGAGGGGCGGGAGGTCTAGCACAGATACGCAGTATTTT.

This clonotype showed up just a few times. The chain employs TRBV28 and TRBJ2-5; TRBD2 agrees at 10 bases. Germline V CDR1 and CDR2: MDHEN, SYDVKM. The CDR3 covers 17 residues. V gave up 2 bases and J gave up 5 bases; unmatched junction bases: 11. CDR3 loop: CASSLPIAGGLQETQYF. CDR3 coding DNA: TGTGCCAGCAGTTTACCCATAGCGGGAGGCCTCCAGGAGACCCAGTACTTC.

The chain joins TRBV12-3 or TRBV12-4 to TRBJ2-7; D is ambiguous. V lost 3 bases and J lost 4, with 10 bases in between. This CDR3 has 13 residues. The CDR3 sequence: CASSFARNYEQYF. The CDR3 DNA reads TGTGCCAGCAGTTTTGCCAGAAATTACGAGCAGTACTTC.

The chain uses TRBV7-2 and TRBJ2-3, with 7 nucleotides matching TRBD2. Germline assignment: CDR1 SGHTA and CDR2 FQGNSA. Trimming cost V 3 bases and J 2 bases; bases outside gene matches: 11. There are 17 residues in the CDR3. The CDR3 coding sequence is TGTGCCAGCAGCTTCCGGAGCCTAGCGGACCTCACAGATACGCAGTATTTT. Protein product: CASSFRSLADLTDTQYF.

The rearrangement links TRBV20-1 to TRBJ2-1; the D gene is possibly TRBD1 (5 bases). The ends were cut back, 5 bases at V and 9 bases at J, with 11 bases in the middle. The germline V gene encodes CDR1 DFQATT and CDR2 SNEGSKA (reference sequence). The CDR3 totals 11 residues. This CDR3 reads CSAYKGAEQFF. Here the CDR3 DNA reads TGCAGTGCTTATAAAGGGGCTGAGCAGTTCTTC.

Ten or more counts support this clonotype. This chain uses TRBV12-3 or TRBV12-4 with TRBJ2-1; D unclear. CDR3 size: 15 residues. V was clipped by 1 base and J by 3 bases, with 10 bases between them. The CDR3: CASSLEVMDYNEQFF. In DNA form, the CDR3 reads TGTGCCAGCAGTTTAGAAGTGATGGACTACAATGAGCAGTTCTTC.

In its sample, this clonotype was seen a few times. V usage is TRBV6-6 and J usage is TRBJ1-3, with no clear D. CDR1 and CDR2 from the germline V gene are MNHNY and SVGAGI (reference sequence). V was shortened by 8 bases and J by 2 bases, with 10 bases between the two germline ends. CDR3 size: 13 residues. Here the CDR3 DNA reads TGTGCCAGCTATGTGGGGACTGGAAACACCATATATTTT. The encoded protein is CASYVGTGNTIYF.

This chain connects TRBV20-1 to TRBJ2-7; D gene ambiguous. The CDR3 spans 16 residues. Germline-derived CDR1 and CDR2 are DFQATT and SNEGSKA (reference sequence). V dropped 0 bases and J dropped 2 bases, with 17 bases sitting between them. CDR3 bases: TGCAGTGCTAGAGATCCAAGGGAACGCTCAGCCTACGAGCAGTACTTC. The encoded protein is CSARDPRERSAYEQYF.

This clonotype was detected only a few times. In DNA form, the CDR3 reads TGCAGCGTTGTAGTATCTAGCGGGAGTAGAGGCTCCTACAATGAGCAGTTCTTC. Amino acid sequence: CSVVVSSGSRGSYNEQFF. V is TRBV29-1 and J is TRBJ2-1; 10 bases match TRBD2. The CDR3 has 18 amino acids. V shed 4 bases, J shed 0 bases, and the junction held 12 bases outside the gene matches. The germline CDR1 and CDR2 sequences are SQVTM and ANQGSEA.

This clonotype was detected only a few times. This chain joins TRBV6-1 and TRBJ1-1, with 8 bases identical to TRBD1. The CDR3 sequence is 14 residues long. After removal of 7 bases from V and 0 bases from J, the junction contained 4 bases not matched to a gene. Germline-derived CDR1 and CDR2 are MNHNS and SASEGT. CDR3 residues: CASTKQGVNTEAFF. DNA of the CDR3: TGTGCCAGCACTAAACAGGGGGTGAACACTGAAGCTTTCTTT.

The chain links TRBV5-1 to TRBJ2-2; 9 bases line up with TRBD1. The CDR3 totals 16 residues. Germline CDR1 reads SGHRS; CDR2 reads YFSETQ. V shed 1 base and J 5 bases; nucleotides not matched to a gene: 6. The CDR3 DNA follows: TGCGCCAGCAGCTTGCCGGGACAGGGTGAAACCGGGGAGCTGTTTTTT. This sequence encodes CASSLPGQGETGELFF. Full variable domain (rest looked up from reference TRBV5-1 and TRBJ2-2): KAGVTQTPRYLIKTRGQQVTLSCSPISGHRSVSWYQQTPGQGLQFLFEYFSETQRNKGNFPGRFSGRQFSNSRSEMNVSTLELGDSALYLCASSLPGQGETGELFFGEGSRLTVL.

CDR3 bases: TGTGCCAGCAGCCAACGGTTGGCGGAGACGGGGGAGCAGTACTTC. Its translation: CASSQRLAETGEQYF. The genes are TRBV3-1 and TRBJ2-7; TRBD2 might be the D (5 bases). CDR3 length: 15 amino acids. V lost 2 bases, J lost 7 bases, and 18 bases lay in between. Germline CDR1 is LGHDT and CDR2 is YNNKEL (reference sequence).

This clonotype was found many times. The CDR3 DNA reads as TGTGCCAGCAGCCAAGGGAGAGAAGGTCAGCCCCAGCATTTT. Translating it yields CASSQGREGQPQHF. The chain combines TRBV4-2 with TRBJ1-5; unclear D gene. V was trimmed by 1 base and J by 6 bases, leaving 10 bases between them. The CDR3 runs to 14 residues. The V gene's germline CDR1 is LGHNA and CDR2 YNFKEQ.

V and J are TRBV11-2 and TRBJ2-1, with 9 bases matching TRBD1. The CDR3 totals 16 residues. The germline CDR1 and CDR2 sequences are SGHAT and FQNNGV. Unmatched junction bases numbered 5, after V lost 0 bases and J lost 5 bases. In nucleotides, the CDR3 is TGTGCCAGCAGCTTAGAGGGGACAGGGTATAACAATGAGCAGTTCTTC. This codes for CASSLEGTGYNNEQFF.

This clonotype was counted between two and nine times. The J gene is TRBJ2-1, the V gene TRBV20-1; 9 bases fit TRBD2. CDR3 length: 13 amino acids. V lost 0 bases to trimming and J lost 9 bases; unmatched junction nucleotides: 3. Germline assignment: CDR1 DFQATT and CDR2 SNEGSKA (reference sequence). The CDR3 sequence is CSARDRLAAEQFF. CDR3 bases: TGCAGTGCTAGAGATCGACTAGCGGCTGAGCAGTTCTTC.

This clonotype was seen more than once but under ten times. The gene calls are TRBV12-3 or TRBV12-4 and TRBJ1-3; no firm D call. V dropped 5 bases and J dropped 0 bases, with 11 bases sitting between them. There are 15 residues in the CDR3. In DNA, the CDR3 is TGTGCCAGCAGTCCCCTTTATGGCTCTGGAAACACCATATATTTT. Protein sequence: CASSPLYGSGNTIYF.

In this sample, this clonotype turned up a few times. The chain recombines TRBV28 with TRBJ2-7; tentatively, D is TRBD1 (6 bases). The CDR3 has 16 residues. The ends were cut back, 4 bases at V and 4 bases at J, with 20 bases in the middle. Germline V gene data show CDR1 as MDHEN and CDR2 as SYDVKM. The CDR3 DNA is TGTGCCAGCAGTTCCCCTGGGCACAGGGCCGCTTACGAGCAGTACTTC. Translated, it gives CASSSPGHRAAYEQYF.

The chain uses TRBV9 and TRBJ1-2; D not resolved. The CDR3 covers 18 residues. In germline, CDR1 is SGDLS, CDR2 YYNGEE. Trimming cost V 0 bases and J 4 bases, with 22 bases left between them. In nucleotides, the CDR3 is TGTGCCAGCAGCGTAGACCCTACACCTCCTTACCCCATCTATGGCTACACCTTC. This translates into CASSVDPTPPYPIYGYTF.

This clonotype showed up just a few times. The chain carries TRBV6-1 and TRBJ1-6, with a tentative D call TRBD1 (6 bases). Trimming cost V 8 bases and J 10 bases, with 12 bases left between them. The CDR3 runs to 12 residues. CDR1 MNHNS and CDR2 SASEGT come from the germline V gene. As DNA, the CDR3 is TGTGCCAGCCGACGGACAGTCTCACCCCTCCACTTT. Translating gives CASRRTVSPLHF.

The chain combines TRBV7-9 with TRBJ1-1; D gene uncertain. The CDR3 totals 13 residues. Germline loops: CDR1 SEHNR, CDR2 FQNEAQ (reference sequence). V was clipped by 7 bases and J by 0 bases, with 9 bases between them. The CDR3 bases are TGTGCCAGCAACCGTCCCTTGAACACTGAAGCTTTCTTT. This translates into CASNRPLNTEAFF.

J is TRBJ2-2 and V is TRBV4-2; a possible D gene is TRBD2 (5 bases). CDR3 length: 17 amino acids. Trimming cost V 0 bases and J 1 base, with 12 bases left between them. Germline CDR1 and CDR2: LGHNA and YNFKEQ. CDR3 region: CASSQDSVLENTGELFF. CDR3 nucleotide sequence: TGTGCCAGCAGCCAAGATTCTGTACTAGAGAACACCGGGGAGCTGTTTTTT.

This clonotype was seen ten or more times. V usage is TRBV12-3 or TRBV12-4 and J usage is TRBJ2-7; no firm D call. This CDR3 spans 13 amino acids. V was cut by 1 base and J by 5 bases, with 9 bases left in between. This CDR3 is CASSLGGSHEQYF. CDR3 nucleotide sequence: TGTGCCAGCAGTTTAGGGGGTTCCCACGAGCAGTACTTC.

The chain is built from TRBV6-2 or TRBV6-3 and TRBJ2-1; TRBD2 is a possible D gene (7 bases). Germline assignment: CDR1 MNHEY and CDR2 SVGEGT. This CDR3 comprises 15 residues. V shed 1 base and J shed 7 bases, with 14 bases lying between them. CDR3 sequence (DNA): TGTGCCAGCAGTTACTTTGCGGGGGCGGGGAATGAGCAGTTCTTC. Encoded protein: CASSYFAGAGNEQFF.